This T cell receptor (beta chain) appears in the sequencing data of a study of T cell responses to AZD1222 COVID-19 vaccine. Whole-study results and caveats: Vaccine-associated CD4 TCRs ranged over spike, dominating at 160-218 and 743-854. Most donors were white British and more were female, and clonal diversity was possibly underestimated. Epitopes outside B.1.351 and B.1.1.7 mutated regions reportedly drew nearly half of spike TCRs. A rise in Spike-specific TCR breadth and depth followed two AZD1222 doses.

Germline V gene sequence: CDR1 MNHNS, CDR2 SASEGT. Trimming removed 1 base at V and 5 bases at J, with 8 bases between. This CDR3 is 14 amino acids long. Details on this clone: What it recognizes is unknown.

Libraries were prepared by immunoSEQ multiplex PCR; TCRdb keeps only in-frame clonotypes and omits some of them. The sample yields 110,000 to 150,000 clones, just under 95% seen once. The chain is built from TRBV6-1 and TRBJ2-2; D ambiguous. This specimen consisted of peripheral blood, obtained after recovery from COVID-19. The sequence derives from an adult who had recovered from COVID-19. The CDR3, as DNA: TGTGCCAGCAGTGAAGGGACGGTGACCGGGGAGCTGTTTTTT. It codes for CASSEGTVTGELFF.